This T cell receptor (beta chain) was identified during a study of cytomegalovirus exposure and HLA in healthy donors. Across the whole study: Among the approximately 410 genotyped donors, approximately 82% were placed in the Caucasian-associated ancestry cluster.

Use of 60 Vbeta and 13 Jbeta primers characterized the PCR. Assay used: immunoSEQ multiplex PCR; TCRdb lists only in-frame clones, some missing. The repertoire consists of about 190,000 clones, with over 80% occurring once and the leading ten covering 6.3%. Comments on this clone: Antigen: not known.

Study-wide results and limits: Analyzed later, most CMV-associated TCR beta chains appeared HLA-restricted.

The sequenced sample consisted of PBMCs. The source of this sequence is a middle-aged man in good health and CMV-seropositive.

The chain's CDR3 is CASSVWQGRLTGELFF. As DNA, the CDR3 is TGTGCCAGCAGCGTGTGGCAGGGTCGATTAACCGGGGAGCTGTTTTTT. The chain carries TRBV9 and TRBJ2-2, with D tentatively TRBD1 (5 bases). Trimming stripped 2 bases from V and 5 bases from J, with 16 bases between. The CDR3 is made up of 16 amino acids. Germline lookup yields CDR1 SGDLS and CDR2 YYNGEE.